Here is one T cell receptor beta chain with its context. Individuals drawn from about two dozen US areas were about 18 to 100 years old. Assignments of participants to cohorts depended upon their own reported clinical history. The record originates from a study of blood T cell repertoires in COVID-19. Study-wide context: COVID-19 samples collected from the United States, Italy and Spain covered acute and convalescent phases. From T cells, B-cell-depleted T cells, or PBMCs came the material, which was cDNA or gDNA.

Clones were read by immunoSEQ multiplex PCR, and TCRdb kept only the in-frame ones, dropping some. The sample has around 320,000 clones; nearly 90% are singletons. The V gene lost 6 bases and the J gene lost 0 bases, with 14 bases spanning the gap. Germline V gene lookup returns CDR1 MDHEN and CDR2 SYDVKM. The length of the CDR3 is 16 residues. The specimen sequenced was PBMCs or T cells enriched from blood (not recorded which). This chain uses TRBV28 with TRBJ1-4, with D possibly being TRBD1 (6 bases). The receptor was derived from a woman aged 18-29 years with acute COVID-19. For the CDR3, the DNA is TGTGCCAGCAGCCTCCCGGGGGGGCCAACTAATGAAAAACTGTTTTTT. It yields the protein CASSLPGGPTNEKLFF.